The 32 T cell receptor beta chains below come from one sample, sequenced in a study of T cell responses to AZD1222 COVID-19 vaccine. Method: immunoSEQ multiplex PCR; TCRdb's copy keeps in-frame clones and lacks some. The repertoire includes approximately 120,000 clones, roughly 86% of them detected once, and roughly 13% sits in the top ten. Sequenced here: peripheral blood, sampled on day 0 of MenACWY control vaccination. The receptor set was obtained from an adult in good health.

The J gene is TRBJ1-2, the V gene TRBV6-5; TRBD1 matches at 7 bases. This CDR3 comprises 15 residues. Germline-derived CDR1 and CDR2 are MNHEY and SVGAGI. V trimming: 5 bases; J trimming: 8 bases; junction bases outside the gene matches: 14. The CDR3 nucleotides read TGTGCCAGCAGTCCCCGACAGGGAGGGTATGACGGCTACACCTTC. Protein: CASSPRQGGYDGYTF.

This sequence joins TRBV5-1 and TRBJ2-7; 9 nucleotides agree with TRBD2. The CDR3 extends over 15 amino acids. The germline V gene has CDR1 SGHRS and CDR2 YFSETQ. Unmatched junction bases numbered 9, after V lost 5 bases and J lost 3 bases. The CDR3 protein is CASSLGASGDYEQYF. CDR3 nucleotides: TGCGCCAGCAGTCTCGGGGCTAGCGGGGACTACGAGCAGTACTTC.

J is TRBJ1-2 and V is TRBV7-8, with D maybe TRBD1 (6 bases). This CDR3 has 15 amino acids. Germline CDR1 reads SGHVS; CDR2 reads FQNEAQ. V was trimmed by 5 bases and J by 7 bases, leaving 20 bases between them. The CDR3 nucleotides are TGTGCCAGCAGCCCCCCCTTCCTGGGGGCGGGTGGCTACACCTTC. Translation: CASSPPFLGAGGYTF.

This chain links TRBV13 with TRBJ2-7, with D uncertain. Trimming took off 5 bases at V and 3 bases at J, with 14 bases between the two ends. The CDR3 covers 14 residues. CDR1 is PRHDT and CDR2 is FYEKMQ in the germline V gene (reference sequence). This chain's CDR3 is CASSKPAQSYEQYF. CDR3 DNA: TGTGCCAGCAGCAAGCCGGCCCAGAGCTACGAGCAGTACTTC.

The chain has TRBV3-1 (or the pseudogene TRBV3-2) and TRBJ2-3, with D hard to call. Looked up from germline, CDR1 is LGHDT and CDR2 is YNNKEL (reference sequence). The CDR3 totals 14 residues. V lost 1 base, J lost 3 bases, and 8 bases lay in between. The CDR3 DNA reads TGTGCCAGCAGCCAAGGGCCCTTGACAGATACGCAGTATTTT. Its protein is CASSQGPLTDTQYF.

This clone was recorded a few times. The chain is built from TRBV27 and TRBJ1-6, with 9 bases fitting TRBD1. The CDR3 consists of 14 residues. Per the germline V gene, CDR1 is MNHEY and CDR2 is SMNVEV (reference sequence). Unmatched junction bases numbered 8, after V lost 7 bases and J lost 10 bases. The CDR3 reads CASTQGQGGSPLHF. The DNA of the CDR3 is TGTGCCAGCACTCAGGGACAGGGTGGATCACCCCTCCACTTT.

V gene TRBV24-1 combines with J gene TRBJ1-4; D unclear. This CDR3 is 15 amino acids long. Germline V CDR1 and CDR2: KGHDR, SFDVKD. The V end was cut by 3 bases, the J end by 3 bases, with 10 bases between. CDR3 amino acids: CATSDPGGPNEKLFF. The DNA for the CDR3 is TGTGCCACCAGTGATCCGGGTGGACCTAATGAAAAACTGTTTTTT.

This clone was recorded a few times. The CDR3 DNA sequence: TGTGCCAGCAGCTTAGTCTCTAGCGGGGGAGGCGAGCAGTACTTC. It is translated as CASSLVSSGGGEQYF. This chain uses TRBV7-2 with TRBJ2-7; TRBD2 agrees at 10 bases. This CDR3 contains 15 residues. Trimming at V came to 1 base and at J to 6 bases, leaving 6 bases not matched to a gene. Germline V gene sequence: CDR1 SGHTA, CDR2 FQGNSA.

This clone was seen just once. The genes are TRBV19 and TRBJ2-7, with D maybe TRBD1 (6 bases). This CDR3 region has 15 residues. V was cut by 1 base and J by 0 bases, with 10 bases left in between. CDR1 and CDR2 (germline): LNHDA, SQIVND (reference sequence). The CDR3 DNA is TGTGCCAGTAGTATAGTGGCAGGGGCCTCCTACGAGCAGTACTTC. It specifies CASSIVAGASYEQYF.

There are a few counts of this clone. This chain links TRBV7-8 with TRBJ2-7; 7 bases line up with TRBD1. CDR3 length: 15 residues. Looked up from germline, CDR1 is SGHVS and CDR2 is FQNEAQ. J lost 7 bases, V lost 0 bases, and 9 bases had no gene match. For the CDR3, the DNA is TGTGCCAGCAGCTTAGCCACCAGGGACAGTGGGGAGCAGTACTTC. Encoded protein: CASSLATRDSGEQYF.

V is TRBV28 and J is TRBJ2-7; TRBD2 matches at 9 bases. The CDR3 sequence is 15 residues long. The V gene's germline CDR1 is MDHEN and CDR2 SYDVKM. J was trimmed by 3 bases and V by 1 base; bases with no gene match: 4. In nucleotides, the CDR3 is TGTGCCAGCAGTTTATCGGGTAGCGGGAGCTACGAGCAGTACTTC. It specifies CASSLSGSGSYEQYF.

The rearrangement uses TRBV7-2 and TRBJ1-2; 12 positions match TRBD1. The J segment lost 8 bases and the V segment lost 0 bases, leaving 10 bases of the junction unmatched. Germline V gene lookup returns CDR1 SGHTA and CDR2 FQGNSA. The CDR3 consists of 17 residues. CDR3 coding DNA: TGTGCCAGCAGCTTAGCAAGATACGGGACAGGGGGCAGGGGCTACACCTTC. Translating gives CASSLARYGTGGRGYTF. The whole variable domain, remainder taken from reference TRBV7-2 and TRBJ1-2, is GAGVSQSPSNKVTEKGKDVELRCDPISGHTALYWYRQSLGQGLEFLIYFQGNSAPDKSGLPSDRFSAERTGGSVSTLTIQRTQQEDSAVYLCASSLARYGTGGRGYTFGSGTRLTVV.

The J gene is TRBJ2-3, the V gene TRBV6-4; perhaps TRBD1 as D (5 bases). V dropped 4 bases and J dropped 0 bases, with 8 bases sitting between them. There are 14 residues in the CDR3. Germline assignment: CDR1 MRHNA and CDR2 SNTAGT. CDR3 sequence reads: CASSVQASTDTQYF. The CDR3 nucleotides are TGTGCCAGCAGTGTACAGGCTAGCACAGATACGCAGTATTTT.

The chain uses TRBV6-1 and TRBJ2-1; weak D call: TRBD1 (6 bases). V was trimmed by 6 bases and J by 4 bases, leaving 10 bases between them. CDR3 size: 13 residues. Germline values: CDR1 MNHNS, CDR2 SASEGT. The CDR3 here is CASSRDIYNEQFF. The CDR3 DNA is TGTGCCAGCAGCCGGGACATTTACAATGAGCAGTTCTTC.

The rearrangement uses TRBV28 and TRBJ2-7; D gene uncertain. The germline V gene has CDR1 MDHEN and CDR2 SYDVKM. This CDR3 contains 14 residues. V shed 5 bases and J shed 3 bases, with 14 bases lying between them. DNA of the CDR3: TGTGCCAGCAGTCCAGATAGTCGCTTCTACGAGCAGTACTTC. Its protein is CASSPDSRFYEQYF.

The chain is built from TRBV30 and TRBJ2-7, with D unresolved. The CDR3 consists of 12 residues. Trimming removed 0 bases from V and 6 bases from J, with 9 bases in between. The germline V gene encodes CDR1 GTSNPN and CDR2 SVGIG (reference sequence). This chain's CDR3 is CAWSVLLGEQYF. CDR3 nucleotide sequence: TGTGCCTGGAGTGTACTGCTAGGCGAGCAGTACTTC.

The V call is TRBV6-6, the J call TRBJ1-1, with 7 bases that match TRBD1. This CDR3 contains 14 residues. Per germline, CDR1 MNHNY and CDR2 SVGAGI (reference sequence). V was clipped by 8 bases and J by 0 bases; unmatched bases: 6. Here the CDR3 reads CASVTGVVNTEAFF. The CDR3 DNA reads as TGTGCCAGCGTTACAGGGGTGGTGAACACTGAAGCTTTCTTT.

The chain is built from TRBV7-9 and TRBJ2-5, with D maybe TRBD1 (6 bases). This CDR3 is 14 amino acids long. Germline V gene sequence: CDR1 SEHNR, CDR2 FQNEAQ (reference sequence). V was shortened by 5 bases and J by 4 bases, with 14 bases between the two germline ends. The chain's CDR3 is CASSTAGVLETQYF. DNA of the CDR3: TGTGCCAGCAGCACCGCAGGGGTCTTAGAGACCCAGTACTTC.

The chain combines TRBV19 with TRBJ2-3, with 12 positions matching TRBD2. There are 18 residues in the CDR3. The V gene's germline CDR1 is LNHDA and CDR2 SQIVND (reference sequence). V shed 1 base and J 6 bases; nucleotides not matched to a gene: 11. As DNA, the CDR3 is TGTGCCAGTAGTATAGGGGCCCCGACTAGCGGGAGCCCCGATACGCAGTATTTT. Its translation: CASSIGAPTSGSPDTQYF.

The V gene is TRBV6-5, the J gene TRBJ1-2, with 9 positions matching TRBD1. V lost 5 bases and J lost 4; bases outside the gene matches: 5. From germline, CDR1 is MNHEY and CDR2 SVGAGI. The CDR3 sequence is 14 residues long. The CDR3 is CASSPGDRAYGYTF. The CDR3 bases are TGTGCCAGCAGTCCCGGGGACAGGGCCTATGGCTACACCTTC.

This clone was counted between two and nine times. The CDR3 here is CASSSVNTEAFF. DNA for the CDR3: TGTGCCAGCTCTTCCGTGAACACTGAAGCTTTCTTT. The chain joins TRBV18 to TRBJ1-1; D uncertain. The CDR3 loop spans 12 amino acids. From germline, CDR1 is KGHSH and CDR2 LQKENI. V lost 6 bases to trimming and J lost 0 bases, with 5 bases between them.

The chain joins TRBV6-5 to TRBJ2-2, with D possibly being TRBD2 (6 bases). Trimming removed 9 bases from V and 7 bases from J, with 18 bases in between. The CDR3 runs 14 residues. Per germline, CDR1 MNHEY and CDR2 SVGAGI. The CDR3 DNA reads TGTGCCAGTATGGGGGGTAGGGTGGTCGGGGAGCTGTTTTTT. This gives the protein CASMGGRVVGELFF.

J is TRBJ1-4 and V is TRBV28; unclear D gene. This CDR3 contains 17 residues. V shed 5 bases and J shed 0 bases, with 16 bases lying between them. Germline V lookup: CDR1 MDHEN, CDR2 SYDVKM. The CDR3 is CASSTNQKPTTNEKLFF. DNA for the CDR3: TGTGCCAGCAGTACCAATCAGAAACCCACAACTAATGAAAAACTGTTTTTT.

The chain employs TRBV7-6 and TRBJ2-1; 9 nucleotides agree with TRBD2. This CDR3 spans 15 amino acids. V shed 1 base and J 9 bases; nucleotides not matched to a gene: 7. Looked up from germline, CDR1 is SGHVS and CDR2 is FNYEAQ. The CDR3 here is CASSLGLAAPPEQFF. As DNA, the CDR3 is TGTGCCAGCAGCTTAGGACTAGCGGCTCCCCCTGAGCAGTTCTTC.

This clone was counted once. V is TRBV7-3 and J is TRBJ1-1; no firm D call. The V end was cut by 5 bases, the J end by 3 bases, with 10 bases between. The CDR3 runs 13 residues. The V gene's germline CDR1 is SGHTA and CDR2 FQGTGA. CDR3 amino acids: CASSQQLDTEAFF. CDR3 in DNA: TGTGCCAGCAGCCAGCAATTGGACACTGAAGCTTTCTTT. Variable domain in full (rest from reference TRBV7-3 and TRBJ1-1): GAGVSQTPSNKVTEKGKYVELRCDPISGHTALYWYRQSLGQGPEFLIYFQGTGAADDSGLPNDRFFAVRPEGSVSTLKIQRTERGDSAVYLCASSQQLDTEAFFGQGTRLTVV.

Comments on this clone: One end of the junction fails to match germline, which may point to a read error. The chain joins TRBV5-1 to TRBJ2-7; TRBD2 matches at 9 bases. The CDR3 has 14 amino acids. Germline loops: CDR1 SGHRS, CDR2 YFSETQ. CDR3 protein: CVSSLALAGKEQYF. The CDR3 nucleotides read TGCGTCAGCAGCTTGGCCCTAGCGGGGAAGGAGCAGTACTTC.

The J gene is TRBJ1-1, the V gene TRBV12-3 or TRBV12-4; possibly TRBD1 for D (6 bases). This CDR3 contains 13 residues. V lost 6 bases to trimming and J lost 0 bases, with 8 bases between them. CDR3 amino acids: CASSRQVNTEAFF. CDR3 nucleotide sequence: TGTGCCAGCAGCAGACAGGTGAACACTGAAGCTTTCTTT.

Remarks on this clone: Distinct nucleotide sequences in the sample also encode this CDR3. The chain employs TRBV30 and TRBJ2-7; D is ambiguous. Trimming left V 2 bases short and J 2 bases short, with 4 bases between. Germline V CDR1 and CDR2: GTSNPN, SVGIG (reference sequence). The CDR3 sequence is 11 residues long. The chain's CDR3 is CAWSRAYEQYF. CDR3 DNA: TGTGCCTGGAGTCGGGCCTACGAGCAGTACTTC.

The genes are TRBV15 and TRBJ2-1, with 10 bases identical to TRBD2. Germline-derived CDR1 and CDR2 are LNHNV and YYDKDF (reference sequence). The trim removed 4 bases at V and 10 bases at J, leaving 13 bases unmatched. This CDR3 contains 16 residues. The CDR3 protein is CATSTSRELAGVEQFF. CDR3 DNA sequence: TGTGCCACCAGCACCAGCAGGGAGCTAGCGGGGGTGGAGCAGTTCTTC.

This chain links TRBV30 with TRBJ2-3; tentative D call: TRBD2 (5 bases). The CDR3 consists of 15 residues. V shed 0 bases and J shed 3 bases, with 13 bases lying between them. Looked up from germline, CDR1 is GTSNPN and CDR2 is SVGIG (reference sequence). The CDR3 DNA follows: TGTGCCTGGAGTGTAAAGTCGGCGGGTACAGATACGCAGTATTTT. Translating it yields CAWSVKSAGTDTQYF.

The chain carries TRBV4-3 and TRBJ2-7; 7 bases fit TRBD2. Germline assignment: CDR1 LGHNA and CDR2 YSLEER. The CDR3 has 17 amino acids. V shed 0 bases and J 2 bases; nucleotides not matched to a gene: 10. DNA of the CDR3: TGCGCCAGCAGCCAAGATCTCCCGCGGGAGTTAACCTACGAGCAGTACTTC. It codes for CASSQDLPRELTYEQYF.

This chain joins TRBV25-1 and TRBJ2-7; D uncertain. The germline CDR1 and CDR2 sequences are MGHDK and SYGVNS. This CDR3 is built from 11 residues. The ends were cut back, 4 bases at V and 12 bases at J, with 13 bases in the middle. CDR3 bases: TGTGCCAGCAGTGCCGGCCCCTTTTTGTACTTC. This gives the protein CASSAGPFLYF.